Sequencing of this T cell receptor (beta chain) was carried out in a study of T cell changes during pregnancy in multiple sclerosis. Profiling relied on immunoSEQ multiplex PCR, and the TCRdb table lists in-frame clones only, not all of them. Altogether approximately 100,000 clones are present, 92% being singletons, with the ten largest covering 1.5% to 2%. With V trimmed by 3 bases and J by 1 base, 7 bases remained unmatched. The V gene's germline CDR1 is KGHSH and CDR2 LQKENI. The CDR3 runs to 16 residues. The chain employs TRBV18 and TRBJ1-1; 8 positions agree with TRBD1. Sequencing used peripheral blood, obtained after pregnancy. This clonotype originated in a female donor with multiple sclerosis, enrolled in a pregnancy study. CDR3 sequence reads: CASSPSTGAQNTEAFF. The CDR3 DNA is TGTGCCAGCTCACCGTCGACAGGGGCCCAGAACACTGAAGCTTTCTTT.